This T cell receptor (beta chain) was recovered during a study of CD8 T cells in Susac syndrome (dated by TCRdb to about 2019). Study-level background: Repertoire sequencing was used to test whether CD8+ T cell activation and differentiation in Susac syndrome was antigen driven.

On this clonotype itself: Its target antigen remains unknown. No qualities accompany the bases; no much larger clone lies one base away.

Peripheral blood CD8+ and CD4+ T cells from healthy donors, Susac syndrome patients and multiple sclerosis patients were profiled using high-throughput TCR beta sequencing. Healthy donors were age- and sex-matched controls. Bulk CD8+ and CD4+ T cells were purified by magnetic negative isolation, whereas CD8+ TEMRA cells were enriched by FACS. Blood was drawn into EDTA tubes, processed within 24 hours, and PBMCs were isolated by density gradient centrifugation. PBMCs intended for TCR sequencing were cryopreserved in liquid nitrogen and thawed later in a water bath at 37 degrees C. A purity of at least 90% was achieved for sorted or isolated CD4+, CD8+ and CD8+ TEMRA cells. The CDR3 sequence holds 15 residues, the cysteine and phenylalanine included. This entry keeps only the CDR3 DNA: 45 bases, framed from base 1. Clipping removes 6 bases from V and 2 bases from J, with 9 as the unmatched junction base count. From the germline V gene (reference sequence), CDR1 is SEHNR and CDR2 is FQNEAQ.

Study-wide conclusions, independent of this receptor: The number of individuals in the TCR sequencing and HLA analysis was acknowledged as relatively small.

RNA was extracted with the RNeasy kit and roughly 0.5 to 1 ug was reverse transcribed using random hexamers. The immunoSEQ multiplex PCR assay, covering 54 Vbeta and 13 Jbeta segments, was used to amplify TCR beta CDR3 regions. Bias from PCR amplification was corrected by using a synthetic template baseline for primer optimization and for computational correction. The authors' pipeline ran thus. Reads were annotated to V, D and J genes according to IMGT and were analyzed with immunoSEQ Analyzer, with only productive sequences retained. Clonality was computed as one minus Shannon entropy normalized by log2 of the number of productive unique sequences. Public and private clones were assessed among the 100 most prevalent clones of each patient and control. Susac-specific clones were defined as absent from healthy and MS cohorts, 800 to 1,200 published viral clones and other ImmuneACCESS disease sequences. TCRdb applied fastp at Q25 and MiXCR to the public reads, then kept only in-frame beta chains. Rows merge per CDR3 protein into single entries with the most common DNA and genes. The V and J calls were determined by TCRdb, not by the authors. Across this sample there are about 130,000 distinct CDR3 sequences, with about 93% seen only once. Together, the top ten hold 0.065% to 0.1% of the sample.

The sample consisted of CD4+ T cells from PBMCs. The chain is assembled from TRBV7-9 and TRBJ1-1, and TRBD1 aligns with 7 junction nucleotides. This clonotype was obtained from a human donor in good health. The DNA reads as follows: TGTGCCAGCAGGAATACGGACAGGCGTAACACTGAAGCTTTCTTT. Its protein reads: CASRNTDRRNTEAFF.